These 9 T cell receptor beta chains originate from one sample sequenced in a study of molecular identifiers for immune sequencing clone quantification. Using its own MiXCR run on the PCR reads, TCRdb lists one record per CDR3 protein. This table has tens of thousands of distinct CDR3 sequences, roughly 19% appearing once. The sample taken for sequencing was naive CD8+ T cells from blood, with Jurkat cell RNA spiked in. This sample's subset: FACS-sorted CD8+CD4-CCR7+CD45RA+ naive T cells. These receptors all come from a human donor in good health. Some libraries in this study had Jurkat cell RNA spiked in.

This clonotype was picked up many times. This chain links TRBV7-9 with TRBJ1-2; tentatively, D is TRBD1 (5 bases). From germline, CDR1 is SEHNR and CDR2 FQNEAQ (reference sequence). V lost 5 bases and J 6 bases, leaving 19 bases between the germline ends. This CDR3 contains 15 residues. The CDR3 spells CASSRTNFGHHGYTF. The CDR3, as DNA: TGTGCCAGCAGCCGGACAAATTTCGGCCACCATGGCTACACCTTC.

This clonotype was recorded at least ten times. CDR3 loop: CASSLTGFGEQYF. CDR3 sequence (DNA): TGTGCCAGCAGCTTGACAGGGTTCGGCGAGCAGTACTTC. The V call is TRBV27, the J call TRBJ2-7; 7 nucleotides match TRBD1. CDR3 length: 13 residues. Germline V gene lookup returns CDR1 MNHEY and CDR2 SMNVEV (reference sequence). J gave up 6 bases and V 6 bases, and 8 bases lay outside the gene matches.

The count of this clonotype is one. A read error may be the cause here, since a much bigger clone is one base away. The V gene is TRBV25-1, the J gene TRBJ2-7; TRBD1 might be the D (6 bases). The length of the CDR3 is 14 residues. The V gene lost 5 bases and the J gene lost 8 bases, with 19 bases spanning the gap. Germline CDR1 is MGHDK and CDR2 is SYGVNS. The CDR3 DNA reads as TGTGCCAGCAGTCTGCAGGGGTCCCTGGGCAAGCAGTACTTC. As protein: CASSLQGSLGKQYF.

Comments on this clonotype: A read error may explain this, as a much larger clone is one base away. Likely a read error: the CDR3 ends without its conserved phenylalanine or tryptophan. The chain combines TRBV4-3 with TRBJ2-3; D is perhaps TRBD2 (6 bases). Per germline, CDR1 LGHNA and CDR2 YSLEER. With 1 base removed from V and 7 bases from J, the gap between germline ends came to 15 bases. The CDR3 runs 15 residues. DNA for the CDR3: TGCGCCAGCAGCCAAGGCTCGCGGGACTCTTATACGCAGTATTCT. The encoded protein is CASSQGSRDSYTQYS.

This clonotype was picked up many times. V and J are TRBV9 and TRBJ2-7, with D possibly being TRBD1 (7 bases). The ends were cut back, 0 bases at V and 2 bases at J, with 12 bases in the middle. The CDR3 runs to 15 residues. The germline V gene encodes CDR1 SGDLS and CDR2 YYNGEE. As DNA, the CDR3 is TGTGCCAGCAGCGTAGGCGGGACAGCGACCTACGAGCAGTACTTC. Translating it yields CASSVGGTATYEQYF.

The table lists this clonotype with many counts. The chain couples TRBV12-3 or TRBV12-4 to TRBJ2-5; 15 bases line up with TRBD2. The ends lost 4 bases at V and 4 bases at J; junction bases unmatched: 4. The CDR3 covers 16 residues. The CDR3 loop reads CASSSPGLAGGETQYF. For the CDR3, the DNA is TGTGCCAGCAGTTCCCCGGGACTAGCGGGAGGAGAGACCCAGTACTTC.

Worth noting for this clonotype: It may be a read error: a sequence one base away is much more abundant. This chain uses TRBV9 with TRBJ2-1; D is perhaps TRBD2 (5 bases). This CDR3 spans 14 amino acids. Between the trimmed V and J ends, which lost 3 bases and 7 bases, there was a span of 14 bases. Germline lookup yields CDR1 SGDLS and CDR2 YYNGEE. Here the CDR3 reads CASSGGPAENEQFF. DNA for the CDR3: TGTGCCAGCAGCGGTGGGCCAGCGGAGAATGAGCAGTTCTTC. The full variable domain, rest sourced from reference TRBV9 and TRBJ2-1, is DSGVTQTPKHLITATGQRVTLRCSPRSGDLSVYWYQQSLDQGLQFLIQYYNGEERAKGNILERFSAQQFPDLHSELNLSSLELGDSALYFCASSGGPAENEQFFGPGTRLTVL.

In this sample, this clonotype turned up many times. In DNA form, the CDR3 reads TGTGCCAGCCAGGACGCCCCTTACAATGAGCAGTTCTTC. Translating it yields CASQDAPYNEQFF. The chain uses TRBV28 and TRBJ2-1, with D uncertain. Germline lookup yields CDR1 MDHEN and CDR2 SYDVKM. This CDR3 is built from 13 residues. V dropped 8 bases and J dropped 4 bases, with 12 bases sitting between them. Variable domain in full (rest from reference TRBV28 and TRBJ2-1): DVKVTQSSRYLVKRTGEKVFLECVQDMDHENMFWYRQDPGLGLRLIYFSYDVKMKEKGDIPEGYSVSREKKERFSLILESASTNQTSMYLCASQDAPYNEQFFGPGTRLTVL.

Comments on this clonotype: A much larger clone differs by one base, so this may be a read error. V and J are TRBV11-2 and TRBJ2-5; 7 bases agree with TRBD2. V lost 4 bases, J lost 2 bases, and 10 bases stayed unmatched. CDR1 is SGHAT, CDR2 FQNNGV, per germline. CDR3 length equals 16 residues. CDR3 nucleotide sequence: TGTGCCAGCAGCTCGTACTCGGGAGGCCAGCAAGAGACCCAGTACTTC. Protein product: CASSSYSGGQQETQYF.